The 25 T cell receptor beta chains below come from one sample, sequenced in a study of blood T cell repertoires in COVID-19. TCRdb keeps only in-frame clones here, not all; method: immunoSEQ multiplex PCR. The profile covers approximately 85,000 clones, with over 85% appearing a single time and about 2% taken by the ten largest. The sample taken for sequencing was peripheral blood. These receptors came from a middle-aged man with acute or convalescent COVID-19.

This clone was seen just once. The genes are TRBV5-1 and TRBJ1-6; D perhaps matches TRBD1 (5 bases). The CDR3 extends over 14 amino acids. Germline V gene sequence: CDR1 SGHRS, CDR2 YFSETQ. V lost 0 bases to trimming and J lost 11 bases, with 12 bases between them. The CDR3 DNA sequence: TGCGCCAGCAGCTTGGAAAGGGGTGTAGCACCCCTCCACTTT. This codes for CASSLERGVAPLHF.

The V and J genes are TRBV28 and TRBJ1-5, with D possibly being TRBD1 (5 bases). The CDR3 spans 14 residues. V lost 4 bases to trimming and J lost 5 bases, with 12 bases between them. The germline V gene encodes CDR1 MDHEN and CDR2 SYDVKM. CDR3 nucleotide sequence: TGTGCCAGCAGTTCGGGACTTGGGGATCAGCCCCAGCATTTT. Translating it yields CASSSGLGDQPQHF.

The rearrangement uses TRBV18 and TRBJ2-3, with 14 bases lining up with TRBD2. Germline values: CDR1 KGHSH, CDR2 LQKENI. V shed 3 bases and J 4 bases; nucleotides not matched to a gene: 9. The length of the CDR3 is 18 residues. This CDR3 reads CASSPAGLAGGGADTQYF. The CDR3 region has the DNA TGTGCCAGCTCACCCGCCGGACTAGCGGGGGGCGGGGCAGATACGCAGTATTTT. The variable domain in full, with the rest retrieved from reference TRBV18 and TRBJ2-3, is NAGVMQNPRHLVRRRGQEARLRCSPMKGHSHVYWYRQLPEEGLKFMVYLQKENIIDESGMPKERFSAEFPKEGPSILRIQQVVRGDSAAYFCASSPAGLAGGGADTQYFGPGTRLTVL.

The rearrangement links TRBV4-1 to TRBJ2-1, with 8 positions matching TRBD1. The CDR3 length is 15 residues. The V segment lost 1 base and the J segment 7 bases; nucleotides outside the gene matches: 6. Germline CDR1 reads MGHRA; CDR2 reads YSYEKL. The CDR3 nucleotides are TGCGCCAGCAGCCAAGCCCAGGGGGCAGTAAATGAGCAGTTCTTC. This sequence encodes CASSQAQGAVNEQFF.

The chain combines TRBV30 with TRBJ1-1, with D possibly TRBD1 on 5 matching bases. CDR1 is GTSNPN, CDR2 SVGIG, per germline (reference sequence). The CDR3 covers 17 residues. Trimming left V 0 bases short and J 2 bases short, with 19 bases between. The CDR3: CAWSVRGREGGNTEAFF. The CDR3 region has the DNA TGTGCCTGGAGTGTACGGGGACGGGAGGGAGGCAACACTGAAGCTTTCTTT.

The chain couples TRBV28 to TRBJ2-6; TRBD1 matches 12 bases. Losses at the gene ends were 8 bases for V and 1 base for J; bases not matched to a gene: 3. Germline V gene data show CDR1 as MDHEN and CDR2 as SYDVKM. This CDR3 comprises 16 residues. The CDR3 DNA reads as TGTGCCAGCGGGACAGGGGGCTCTTCTGGGGCCAACGTCCTGACTTTC. Its translation is CASGTGGSSGANVLTF.

This rearrangement joins TRBV3-1 (or the pseudogene TRBV3-2) to TRBJ2-3; 7 bases match TRBD2. Unmatched junction bases numbered 4, after V lost 2 bases and J lost 2 bases. Germline assignment: CDR1 LGHDT and CDR2 YNNKEL (reference sequence). The CDR3 spans 15 residues. CDR3 nucleotide sequence: TGTGCCAGCAGCCAAAACAGCGGGACCACAGATACGCAGTATTTT. Protein sequence: CASSQNSGTTDTQYF.

DNA for the CDR3: TGTGCCAGCAGCCCGAGACTAGCGGGTTGGCCCTCCGAAAACATTCAGTACTTC. Encoded protein: CASSPRLAGWPSENIQYF. The V gene is TRBV5-4, the J gene TRBJ2-4, with 10 positions matching TRBD2. The CDR3 runs to 18 residues. Germline V CDR1 and CDR2: SGHNT, YYREEE (reference sequence). Trimming at V came to 4 bases and at J to 5 bases, leaving 15 bases not matched to a gene.

This chain connects TRBV7-9 to TRBJ2-1, with TRBD1 identical over 9 bases. This CDR3 contains 13 residues. V trimming: 4 bases; J trimming: 9 bases; junction bases outside the gene matches: 4. Germline CDR1 is SEHNR and CDR2 is FQNEAQ (reference sequence). The CDR3 DNA is TGTGCCAGCAGCTCCCGGACAGGGGTTGAGCAGTTCTTC. Translation gives CASSSRTGVEQFF.

V is TRBV6-4 and J is TRBJ1-4; TRBD1 matches at 8 bases. Germline trimming cut 5 bases from V and 7 bases from J; bases unmatched to any gene: 6. Germline CDR1 MRHNA, CDR2 SNTAGT. The CDR3 is 14 residues long. CDR3 protein: CASSMTGASEKLFF. The DNA of the CDR3 is TGTGCCAGCAGTATGACAGGGGCGAGTGAAAAACTGTTTTTT.

V is TRBV4-1 and J is TRBJ1-5; D ambiguous. This CDR3 has 19 amino acids. The germline V gene encodes CDR1 MGHRA and CDR2 YSYEKL. V was cut by 0 bases and J by 0 bases, with 18 bases left in between. CDR3 sequence reads: CASSQDVVRGLNSNQPQHF. The CDR3 bases are TGCGCCAGCAGCCAAGATGTGGTACGAGGCTTAAATAGCAATCAGCCCCAGCATTTT.

The V gene is TRBV12-1, the J gene TRBJ1-6; TRBD1 is the table's D call, not checked against the DNA. TRBV12-1 is given as a pseudogene. There are 17 residues in the CDR3. The CDR3, as DNA: TGTGCCAGCAGCCCCCTCCGCCGGGACACTTCCAATTCACCCCTCCACTTT. It encodes CASSPLRRDTSNSPLHF.

V and J are TRBV29-1 and TRBJ1-1; D is uncertain. The CDR3 extends over 15 amino acids. Trimming cost V 4 bases and J 11 bases, with 26 bases left between them. The germline gives CDR1 SQVTM, CDR2 ANQGSEA. CDR3 sequence reads: CSVVIGGYTSMGAFF. CDR3 in DNA: TGCAGCGTTGTTATTGGAGGATACACCTCCATGGGGGCTTTCTTT.

V is TRBV28 and J is TRBJ1-4; D unclear. CDR3 length: 15 residues. Germline V CDR1 and CDR2: MDHEN, SYDVKM. V lost 3 bases and J lost 0, with 8 bases in between. This chain's CDR3 is CASSFGRTTNEKLFF. The CDR3 DNA reads as TGTGCCAGCAGTTTTGGGCGAACAACTAATGAAAAACTGTTTTTT.

The chain uses TRBV7-3 and TRBJ2-2; 11 nucleotides agree with TRBD1. CDR1 is SGHTA and CDR2 is FQGTGA in the germline V gene. This CDR3 contains 16 residues. J was trimmed by 0 bases and V by 5 bases; bases with no gene match: 2. The CDR3 reads CASSRTGGANTGELFF. As DNA, the CDR3 is TGTGCCAGCAGCCGGACAGGGGGCGCGAACACCGGGGAGCTGTTTTTT.

This clone was seen only once. The chain employs TRBV4-1 and TRBJ2-3, with D perhaps TRBD2 (6 bases). Germline CDR1 is MGHRA and CDR2 is YSYEKL. Trimming pared 0 bases from V and 4 bases from J, leaving 14 bases between. This CDR3 is 16 amino acids long. The CDR3 reads CASSQDGGAWSDTQYF. CDR3 in DNA: TGCGCCAGCAGCCAAGATGGAGGGGCATGGTCAGATACGCAGTATTTT.

The chain carries TRBV29-1 and TRBJ2-7; 7 positions agree with TRBD1. The J segment lost 2 bases and the V segment lost 6 bases, leaving 4 bases of the junction unmatched. The CDR3 has 12 residues. Germline CDR1 reads SQVTM; CDR2 reads ANQGSEA. In DNA form, the CDR3 reads TGCAGCGTAATCGGACAGGCCTACGAGCAGTACTTC. Translating gives CSVIGQAYEQYF.

This clone was recorded only once. The rearrangement uses TRBV9 and TRBJ1-5; possibly TRBD1 for D (5 bases). The CDR3 consists of 14 residues. Germline lookup yields CDR1 SGDLS and CDR2 YYNGEE. V lost 2 bases and J lost 11, with 17 bases in between. CDR3 DNA sequence: TGTGCCAGCAGCGTTCTAGTGGGGGGTAGGACCCAGCATTTT. This encodes CASSVLVGGRTQHF. The full variable domain, with the rest looked up from reference TRBV9 and TRBJ1-5, is DSGVTQTPKHLITATGQRVTLRCSPRSGDLSVYWYQQSLDQGLQFLIQYYNGEERAKGNILERFSAQQFPDLHSELNLSSLELGDSALYFCASSVLVGGRTQHFGDGTRLSIL.

The rearrangement joins TRBV7-2 to TRBJ2-7; TRBD2 matches 13 bases. Germline V gives CDR1 SGHTA, CDR2 FQGNSA. This CDR3 region has 14 residues. V shed 6 bases and J 7 bases; nucleotides not matched to a gene: 6. The CDR3 DNA follows: TGTGCCAGCAGACTAGCGGGAGGGCCGGGTGAGCAGTACTTC. Encoded protein: CASRLAGGPGEQYF.

In DNA form, the CDR3 reads TGTGCCAGCAGCTATCAGGGTACTAATGAAAAACTGTTTTTT. This translates into CASSYQGTNEKLFF. The genes are TRBV11-2 and TRBJ1-4; D possibly corresponds to TRBD1 (5 bases). Trimming took off 4 bases at V and 2 bases at J, with 8 bases between the two ends. The CDR3 is 14 residues long. Germline assignment: CDR1 SGHAT and CDR2 FQNNGV.

V usage is TRBV4-1 and J usage is TRBJ2-2, with a tentative D call TRBD1 (5 bases). Germline lookup yields CDR1 MGHRA and CDR2 YSYEKL. The CDR3 loop spans 14 amino acids. Trimming stripped 4 bases from V and 6 bases from J, with 12 bases between. CDR3 sequence reads: CASSRLGVPGELFF. DNA of the CDR3: TGCGCCAGCAGCCGCTTAGGGGTTCCCGGGGAGCTGTTTTTT.

DNA for the CDR3: TGTGCCAGCAGCTCGGACAGGGGCCCCTACGAGCAGTACTTC. It yields the protein CASSSDRGPYEQYF. The chain couples TRBV7-2 to TRBJ2-7; 9 bases align to TRBD1. V gave up 4 bases and J gave up 2 bases; unmatched junction bases: 3. This CDR3 contains 14 residues. CDR1 and CDR2 (germline): SGHTA, FQGNSA.

This chain uses TRBV19 with TRBJ1-1; 9 bases map to TRBD1. Trimming cost V 7 bases and J 11 bases; bases outside gene matches: 5. Germline CDR1 and CDR2: LNHDA and SQIVND (reference sequence). The CDR3 contains 11 residues. The CDR3 DNA sequence: TGTGCCAGTATCACAGGGGGCTGGGCTTTCTTT. Its translation: CASITGGWAFF. The variable domain in full, with the rest retrieved from reference TRBV19 and TRBJ1-1, is DGGITQSPKYLFRKEGQNVTLSCEQNLNHDAMYWYRQDPGQGLRLIYYSQIVNDFQKGDIAEGYSVSREKKESFPLTVTSAQKNPTAFYLCASITGGWAFFGQGTRLTVV.

V gene TRBV7-8 combines with J gene TRBJ2-2, with a tentative D call TRBD2 (6 bases). The germline V and J ends were trimmed by 1 base and 6 bases, with 9 bases remaining between them. The CDR3 spans 14 residues. Germline values: CDR1 SGHVS, CDR2 FQNEAQ. The CDR3 loop is CASSLVSGAGELFF. The CDR3 DNA follows: TGTGCCAGCAGCTTAGTTTCGGGAGCCGGGGAGCTGTTTTTT.

The genes are TRBV7-2 and TRBJ2-1, with 7 bases identical to TRBD2. The CDR3 runs to 16 residues. After removal of 6 bases from V and 6 bases from J, the junction contained 14 bases not matched to a gene. CDR1 is SGHTA, CDR2 FQGNSA, per germline. CDR3 sequence (DNA): TGTGCCAGCAGACCCTTGACTAGCCGGGGCCGCAATGAGCAGTTCTTC. This encodes CASRPLTSRGRNEQFF.